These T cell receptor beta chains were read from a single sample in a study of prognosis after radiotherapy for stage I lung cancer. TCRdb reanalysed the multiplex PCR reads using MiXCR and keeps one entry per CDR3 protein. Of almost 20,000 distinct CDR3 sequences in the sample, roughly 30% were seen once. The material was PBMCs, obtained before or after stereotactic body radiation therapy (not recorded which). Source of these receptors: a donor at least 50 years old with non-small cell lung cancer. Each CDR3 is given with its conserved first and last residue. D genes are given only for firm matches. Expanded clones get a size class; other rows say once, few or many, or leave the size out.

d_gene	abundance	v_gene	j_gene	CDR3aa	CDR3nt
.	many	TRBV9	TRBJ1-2	CASSVGLGANYGYTF	TGTGCCAGCAGCGTTGGGCTTGGAGCTAACTATGGCTACACCTTC
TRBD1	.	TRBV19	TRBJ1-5	CASSIEFRDRGPKPQHF	TGTGCCAGTAGTATCGAATTCCGGGACAGGGGCCCTAAGCCCCAGCATTTT
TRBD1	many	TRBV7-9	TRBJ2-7	CASSRQGAGSSNEQYF	TGTGCCAGCAGCAGACAGGGGGCAGGGTCCTCCAACGAGCAGTACTTC
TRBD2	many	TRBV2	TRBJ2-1	CASSDVLAGIEQFF	TGTGCCAGCAGTGATGTTCTAGCGGGAATTGAGCAGTTCTTC
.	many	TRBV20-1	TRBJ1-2	CSASPVVANYGYTF	TGCAGTGCTAGCCCGGTCGTAGCTAACTATGGCTACACCTTC
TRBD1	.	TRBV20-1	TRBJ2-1	CSAYGTGGNGQFF	TGCAGTGCATACGGGACAGGTGGTAATGGGCAGTTCTTC
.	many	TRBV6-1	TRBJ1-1	CASSPPRTADEAFF	TGTGCCAGCAGTCCGCCTAGGACGGCCGATGAAGCTTTCTTT
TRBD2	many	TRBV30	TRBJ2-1	CAWSVGRVSSGNEQFF	TGTGCCTGGAGTGTGGGGAGGGTGAGTTCGGGCAATGAGCAGTTCTTC
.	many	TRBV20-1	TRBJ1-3	CSATEKAGQALGNTIYF	TGCAGTGCAACGGAGAAAGCCGGACAAGCTCTGGGAAACACCATATATTTT
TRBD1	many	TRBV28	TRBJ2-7	CASSLSDRVSSEQYF	TGTGCCAGCAGTTTAAGTGACAGGGTGTCTTCCGAGCAGTACTTC
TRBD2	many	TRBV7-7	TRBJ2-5	CASSLSGGGGETQYF	TGTGCCAGCAGCTTATCCGGGGGGGGCGGGGAGACCCAGTACTTC
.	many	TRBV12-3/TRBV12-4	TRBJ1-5	CASSFAGGRGRGNQPQHF	TGTGCCAGCAGTTTCGCGGGAGGGCGGGGGCGGGGCAATCAGCCCCAGCATTTT
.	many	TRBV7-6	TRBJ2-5	CASSLAACETQYF	TGTGCCAGCAGCTTAGCGGCGTGTGAGACCCAGTACTTC
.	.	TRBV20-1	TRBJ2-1	CSARGRVGYEQFF	TGCAGTGCTAGAGGCCGAGTGGGATATGAGCAGTTCTTC
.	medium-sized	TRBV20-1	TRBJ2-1	CSARDFRSSYNEQFF	TGCAGTGCTAGAGATTTTAGAAGCTCCTACAATGAGCAGTTCTTC
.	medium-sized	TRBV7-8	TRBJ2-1	CASSLSPADEQFF	TGTGCCAGCAGCTTATCCCCAGCGGATGAGCAGTTCTTC
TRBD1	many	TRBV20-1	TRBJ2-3	CRGQGPDTQYF	TGCAGGGGACAGGGGCCAGATACGCAGTATTTT
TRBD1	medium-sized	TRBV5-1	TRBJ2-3	CASSLTGTGTDTQYF	TGCGCCAGCAGCTTGACCGGGACAGGGACAGATACGCAGTATTTT
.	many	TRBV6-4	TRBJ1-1	CASSDSSRRAGGEAFF	TGTGCCAGCAGTGACTCGAGTCGCAGGGCGGGGGGTGAAGCTTTCTTT
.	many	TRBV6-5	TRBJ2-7	CASSYGTQEQYF	TGTGCCAGCAGTTACGGGACACAAGAGCAGTACTTC
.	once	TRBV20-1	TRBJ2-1	CSANPSYEQFF	TGCAGTGCGAACCCTTCCTATGAGCAGTTCTTC
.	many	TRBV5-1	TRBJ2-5	CASSQETQYF	TGCGCCAGCTCGCAAGAGACCCAGTACTTC
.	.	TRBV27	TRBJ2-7	CASKPGLGSVEKYF	TGTGCCAGCAAACCGGGACTGGGGTCAGTCGAGAAGTACTTC
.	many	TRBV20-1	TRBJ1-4	CSARLTGAGNEKLFF	TGCAGTGCTAGGTTGACAGGCGCCGGGAATGAAAAACTGTTTTTT
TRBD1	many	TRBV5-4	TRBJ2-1	CASSPVGDSGQNEQFF	TGTGCCAGCAGCCCGGTGGGGGACAGTGGTCAGAATGAGCAGTTCTTC
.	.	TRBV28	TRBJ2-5	CASSSWGKETQYF	TGTGCCAGCAGTTCCTGGGGAAAGGAGACCCAGTACTTC
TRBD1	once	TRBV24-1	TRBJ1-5	CETGETGDNQPQHF	TGTGAAACCGGGGAAACAGGGGACAATCAGCCCCAGCATTTT
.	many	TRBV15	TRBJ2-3	CATRLTASTDTQYF	TGTGCCACCCGGCTGACAGCCAGCACAGATACGCAGTATTTT
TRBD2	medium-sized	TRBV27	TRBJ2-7	CASSFSSGNPYEQYF	TGTGCCAGCAGTTTCTCTAGCGGGAATCCCTACGAGCAGTACTTC
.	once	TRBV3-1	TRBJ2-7	CASSGLTHEQYF	TGTGCCAGCAGCGGCCTCACCCACGAGCAGTACTTC
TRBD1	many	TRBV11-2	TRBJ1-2	CASSSTGGRGNGNYGYTF	TGTGCCAGCAGCTCAACAGGGGGCAGGGGGAATGGGAACTATGGCTACACCTTC
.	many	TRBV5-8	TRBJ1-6	CASSLGMEGGNSPLHF	TGTGCCAGCAGCTTGGGAATGGAGGGGGGAAATTCACCCCTCCACTTT
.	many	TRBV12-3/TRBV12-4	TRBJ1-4	CASTMNLRVGKLFF	TGTGCCAGCACCATGAATCTCCGGGTTGGAAAACTGTTTTTT
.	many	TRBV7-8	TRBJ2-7	CASSFLGVFEQYF	TGTGCCAGCAGCTTCCTGGGCGTTTTTGAGCAGTACTTC
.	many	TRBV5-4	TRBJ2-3	CASSPDWTTQYF	TGTGCCAGCAGCCCTGACTGGACTACGCAGTATTTT
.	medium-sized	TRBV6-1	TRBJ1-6	CASTTTNSYNSPLHF	TGTGCCAGCACTACGACAAACTCCTATAATTCACCCCTCCACTTT
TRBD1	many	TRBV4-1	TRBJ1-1	CASRTGTGNEAFF	TGCGCCAGCAGAACCGGGACAGGGAACGAAGCTTTCTTT
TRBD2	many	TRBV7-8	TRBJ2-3	CASSTLAGVRDTQYF	TGTGCCAGCAGCACTCTAGCGGGAGTTAGGGATACGCAGTATTTT
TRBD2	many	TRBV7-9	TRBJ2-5	CPLPLSGGGRETQYF	TGCCCCCTCCCCCTCTCTGGTGGCGGGAGGGAGACCCAGTACTTC
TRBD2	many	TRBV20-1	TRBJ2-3	CSAELAGTDTQYF	TGCAGTGCTGAACTAGCGGGCACAGATACGCAGTATTTT
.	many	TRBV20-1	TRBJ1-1	CSARGLEGTEAFF	TGCAGTGCTAGAGGACTGGAGGGCACTGAAGCTTTCTTT
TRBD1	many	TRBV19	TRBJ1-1	CASNLEGEGAKAFF	TGTGCCAGTAACCTAGAGGGAGAGGGGGCGAAAGCTTTCTTT
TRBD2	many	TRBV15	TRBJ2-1	CATSRTSGDEQFF	TGTGCCACCAGCAGGACTAGCGGGGATGAGCAGTTCTTC
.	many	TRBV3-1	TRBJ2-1	CASSQGRNEQFF	TGTGCCAGCAGCCAGGGGAGGAATGAGCAGTTCTTC
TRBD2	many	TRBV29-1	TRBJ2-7	CSVEGLAGEGEQYF	TGCAGCGTTGAAGGACTAGCGGGAGAAGGCGAGCAGTACTTC
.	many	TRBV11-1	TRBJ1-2	CASSLYRDIPPKEGYTF	TGTGCCAGCAGCTTATACAGGGACATACCACCCAAGGAGGGCTACACCTTC
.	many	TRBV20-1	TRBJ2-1	CSASGNWSNEQFF	TGCAGTGCTAGCGGGAACTGGTCCAATGAGCAGTTCTTC
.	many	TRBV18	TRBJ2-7	CASSRSLQGDEQYF	TGTGCCAGCTCACGTTCGTTGCAGGGAGACGAGCAGTACTTC
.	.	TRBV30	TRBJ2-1	CAWSQPASLSYSEHFF	TGTGCCTGGAGCCAACCTGCGTCCCTGTCCTACAGTGAGCACTTCTTC